This T cell receptor (beta chain) was observed in a study of blood T cell repertoires in COVID-19. Authors' processing steps: Reference gene primer amplification in the assay estimated nucleated cell counts. Method: immunoSEQ multiplex PCR; TCRdb's copy keeps in-frame clones and lacks some. That table is the source of V, J and clone size, and D and trimming were worked out from the DNA. The table includes 200,000 to 250,000 clones, 88% detected once. Ages ranged from roughly 18 to 100 years, with residence in about two dozen US areas. Cohort allocation depended upon clinical history that participants reported. Symptom resolution, clearance, or two negative PCRs marked the recovered donors of Cohort 3. Germline-derived CDR1 and CDR2 are SGHRS and YFSETQ. Losses at the gene ends were 0 bases for V and 2 bases for J; bases not matched to a gene: 3. The CDR3 consists of 16 residues.

Sequencing was done on a sample of PBMCs or T cells enriched from blood (not recorded which). The chain combines TRBV5-1 with TRBJ2-7, with TRBD1 matching over 12 bases. The clonotype was recovered from a woman in her twenties or thirties who had recovered from COVID-19. DNA for the CDR3: TGCGCCAGCAGCTTGGCCGGGACAGGGGGCCCCTACGAGCAGTACTTC. This codes for CASSLAGTGGPYEQYF.